The next 8 T cell receptor beta chains were all read from a single sample in a study of T cell changes during pregnancy in multiple sclerosis. Assay used: immunoSEQ multiplex PCR; TCRdb lists only in-frame clones, some missing. The sample lists about 86,000 clones; 80% to 95% were seen once. Sample: peripheral blood, taken in the first trimester of pregnancy. The receptors were gathered from a female donor in good health, enrolled as a control in a pregnancy study.

This chain joins TRBV5-6 and TRBJ1-2, with D perhaps matching TRBD1 (6 bases). Germline V gives CDR1 SGHDT, CDR2 YYEEEE. Trimming took 2 bases from V and 7 from J, leaving 18 bases between them. The CDR3 is 15 amino acids. In DNA, the CDR3 is TGTGCCAGCAGCTTAGATGACAGGTTTAAGAGTGGCTACACCTTC. Its translation is CASSLDDRFKSGYTF.

This chain uses TRBV7-8 with TRBJ1-5; 8 bases align to TRBD1. The CDR3 runs to 16 residues. CDR1 SGHVS and CDR2 FQNEAQ come from the germline V gene. The J segment lost 4 bases and the V segment lost 4 bases, leaving 9 bases of the junction unmatched. In DNA form, the CDR3 reads TGTGCCAGCAGCTGGCGACGAGACAGGGGAAATCAGCCCCAGCATTTT. Encoded protein: CASSWRRDRGNQPQHF.

This sequence joins TRBV6-1 and TRBJ1-5, with a tentative D call TRBD1 (5 bases). V lost 6 bases and J lost 1, with 10 bases in between. This CDR3 contains 14 residues. Germline V CDR1 and CDR2: MNHNS, SASEGT. This CDR3 is CASRPTGSNQPQHF. CDR3 nucleotide sequence: TGTGCCAGCAGACCAACAGGAAGCAATCAGCCCCAGCATTTT.

Concerning this clone: A read error may account for a junction end that differs from germline. This chain links TRBV7-7 with TRBJ2-5, with TRBD1 identical over 7 bases. The CDR3 consists of 17 residues. From germline, CDR1 is SSHAT and CDR2 FNYEAQ (reference sequence). The CDR3 here is CASSLGDSQHIQETQYF. In DNA form, the CDR3 reads TGTGCTAGCAGCTTAGGGGACAGCCAACACATCCAAGAGACCCAGTACTTC. Supplemented by reference TRBV7-7 and TRBJ2-5, the full variable domain reads GAGVSQSPRYKVTKRGQDVTLRCDPISSHATLYWYQQALGQGPEFLTYFNYEAQPDKSGLPSDRFSAERPEGSISTLTIQRTEQRDSAMYRCASSLGDSQHIQETQYFGPGTRLLVL.

The J gene is TRBJ2-3, the V gene TRBV2; D call uncertain. The CDR3 runs 11 residues. In germline, CDR1 is SNHLY, CDR2 FYNNEI. The ends were cut back, 4 bases at V and 4 bases at J, with 3 bases in the middle. CDR3 nucleotides: TGTGCCAGCAGTGGAGCAGATACGCAGTATTTT. This gives the protein CASSGADTQYF. The variable domain in full, with the rest retrieved from reference TRBV2 and TRBJ2-3, is EPEVTQTPSHQVTQMGQEVILRCVPISNHLYFYWYRQILGQKVEFLVSFYNNEISEKSEIFDDQFSVERPDGSNFTLKIRSTKLEDSAMYFCASSGADTQYFGPGTRLTVL.

The chain uses TRBV28 and TRBJ2-7; D possibly corresponds to TRBD1 (6 bases). The CDR3 is 13 residues long. V was pared by 8 bases and J by 2 bases, with 13 bases between. Germline CDR1 and CDR2: MDHEN and SYDVKM. CDR3 nucleotides: TGTGCCAGCTCCCAGGACAGTCCCTACGAGCAGTACTTC. Translating gives CASSQDSPYEQYF.

The J gene is TRBJ2-3, the V gene TRBV6-1; D perhaps matches TRBD1 (6 bases). Trimming took 5 bases from V and 0 from J, leaving 12 bases between them. The V gene's germline CDR1 is MNHNS and CDR2 SASEGT. The CDR3 length is 15 residues. CDR3 nucleotide sequence: TGTGCCAGCAGTTGGACAGATTTGAGCACAGATACGCAGTATTTT. It specifies CASSWTDLSTDTQYF.

The J gene is TRBJ1-2, the V gene TRBV6-5; no clear D gene. V dropped 4 bases and J dropped 0 bases, with 9 bases sitting between them. The CDR3 covers 14 residues. Germline V gene sequence: CDR1 MNHEY, CDR2 SVGAGI. CDR3 DNA sequence: TGTGCCAGCAGTTCCCCGGCGGCTAACTATGGCTACACCTTC. Amino acids: CASSSPAANYGYTF.